This TCR beta chain appears in the sequencing data of a study of neurological immune-mediated disorders. MiXCR, applied by TCRdb to the 5' RACE reads, yields one record per CDR3 protein. The data hold 80,000 to 100,000 distinct CDR3 sequences, with 3% to 4% observed a single time. This CDR3 has 13 residues. The germline V and J ends were trimmed by 10 bases and 0 bases, with 11 bases remaining between them. Germline CDR1 is MNHEY and CDR2 is SVGAGI. This clonotype was counted only a few times. The J gene is TRBJ2-3, the V gene TRBV6-5; the D is unclear. The receptor was derived from a woman in her forties or fifties with multiple sclerosis. The specimen sequenced was PBMCs. The CDR3 sequence: CANHRESTDTQYF. CDR3 DNA: TGTGCCAACCATAGGGAAAGCACAGATACGCAGTATTTT.